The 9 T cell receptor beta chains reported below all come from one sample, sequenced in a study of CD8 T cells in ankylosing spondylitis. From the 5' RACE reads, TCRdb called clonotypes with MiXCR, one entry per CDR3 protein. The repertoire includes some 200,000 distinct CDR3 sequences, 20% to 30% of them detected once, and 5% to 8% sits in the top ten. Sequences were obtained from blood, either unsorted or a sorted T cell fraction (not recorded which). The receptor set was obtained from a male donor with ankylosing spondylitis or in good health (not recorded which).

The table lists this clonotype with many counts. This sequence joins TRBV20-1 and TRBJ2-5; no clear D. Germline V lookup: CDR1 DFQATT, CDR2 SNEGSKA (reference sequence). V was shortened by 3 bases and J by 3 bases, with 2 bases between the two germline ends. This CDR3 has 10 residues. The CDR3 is CSAREETQYF. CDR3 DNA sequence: TGCAGTGCTAGGGAAGAGACCCAGTACTTC.

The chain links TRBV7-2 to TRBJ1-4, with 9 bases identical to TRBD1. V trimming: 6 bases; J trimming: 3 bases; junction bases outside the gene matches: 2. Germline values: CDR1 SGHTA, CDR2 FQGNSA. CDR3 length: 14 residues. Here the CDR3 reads CASRRQGANEKLFF. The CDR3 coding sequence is TGTGCCAGCAGACGACAGGGGGCTAATGAAAAACTGTTTTTT.

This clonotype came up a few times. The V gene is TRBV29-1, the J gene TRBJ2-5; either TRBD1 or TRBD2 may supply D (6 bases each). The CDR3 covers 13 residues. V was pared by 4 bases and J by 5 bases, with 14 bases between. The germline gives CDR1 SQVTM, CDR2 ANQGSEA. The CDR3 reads CSVGGAGGETQYF. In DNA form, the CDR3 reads TGCAGCGTTGGGGGGGCTGGAGGGGAGACCCAGTACTTC. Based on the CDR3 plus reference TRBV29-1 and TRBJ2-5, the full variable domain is SAVISQKPSRDICQRGTSLTIQCQVDSQVTMMFWYRQQPGQSLTLIATANQGSEATYESGFVIDKFPISRPNLTFSTLTVSNMSPEDSSIYLCSVGGAGGETQYFGPGTRLLVL.

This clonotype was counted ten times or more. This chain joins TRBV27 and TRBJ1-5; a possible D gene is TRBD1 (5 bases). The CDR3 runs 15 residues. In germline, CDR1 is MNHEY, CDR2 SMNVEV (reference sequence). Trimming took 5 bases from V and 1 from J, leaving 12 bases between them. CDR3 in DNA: TGTGCCAGCAGTAAGGTCTCAGGGAGCAATCAGCCCCAGCATTTT. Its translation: CASSKVSGSNQPQHF.

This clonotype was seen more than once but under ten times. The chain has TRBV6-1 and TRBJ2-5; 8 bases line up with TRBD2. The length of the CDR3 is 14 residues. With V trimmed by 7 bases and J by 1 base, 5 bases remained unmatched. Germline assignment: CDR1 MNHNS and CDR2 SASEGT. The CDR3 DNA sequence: TGTGCCAGCATCCCCGGGAGGGCCCAAGAGACCCAGTACTTC. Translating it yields CASIPGRAQETQYF.

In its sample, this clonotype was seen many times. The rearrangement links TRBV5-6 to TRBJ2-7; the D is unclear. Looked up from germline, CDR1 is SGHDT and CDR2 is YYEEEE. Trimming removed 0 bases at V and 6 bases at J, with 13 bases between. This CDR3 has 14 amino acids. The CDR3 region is CASSLGQARGEQYF. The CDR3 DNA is TGTGCCAGCAGCTTGGGCCAGGCCCGAGGCGAGCAGTACTTC.

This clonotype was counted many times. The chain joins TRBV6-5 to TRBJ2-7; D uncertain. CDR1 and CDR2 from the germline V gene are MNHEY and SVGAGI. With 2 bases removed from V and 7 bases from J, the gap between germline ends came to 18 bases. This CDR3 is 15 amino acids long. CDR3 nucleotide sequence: TGTGCCAGCAGTTACGATCGGGCCACCGTTGGGGAGCAGTACTTC. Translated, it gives CASSYDRATVGEQYF.

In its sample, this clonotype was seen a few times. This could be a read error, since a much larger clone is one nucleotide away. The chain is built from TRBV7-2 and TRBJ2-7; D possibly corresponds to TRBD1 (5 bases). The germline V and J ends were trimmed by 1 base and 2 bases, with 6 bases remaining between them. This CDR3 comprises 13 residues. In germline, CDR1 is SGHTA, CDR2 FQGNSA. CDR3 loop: CASSLDRPYEQYF. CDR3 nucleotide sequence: TGTGCCAGCAGCTTAGACAGGCCCTACGAGCAGTACTTC.

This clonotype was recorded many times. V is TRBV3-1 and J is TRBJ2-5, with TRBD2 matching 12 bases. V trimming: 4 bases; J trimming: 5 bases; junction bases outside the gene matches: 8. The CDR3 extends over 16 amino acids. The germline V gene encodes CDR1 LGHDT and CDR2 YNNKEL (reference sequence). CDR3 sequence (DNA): TGTGCCAGCAGCCCTCCGACTAGCGGGAGCCAGGAGACCCAGTACTTC. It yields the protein CASSPPTSGSQETQYF.